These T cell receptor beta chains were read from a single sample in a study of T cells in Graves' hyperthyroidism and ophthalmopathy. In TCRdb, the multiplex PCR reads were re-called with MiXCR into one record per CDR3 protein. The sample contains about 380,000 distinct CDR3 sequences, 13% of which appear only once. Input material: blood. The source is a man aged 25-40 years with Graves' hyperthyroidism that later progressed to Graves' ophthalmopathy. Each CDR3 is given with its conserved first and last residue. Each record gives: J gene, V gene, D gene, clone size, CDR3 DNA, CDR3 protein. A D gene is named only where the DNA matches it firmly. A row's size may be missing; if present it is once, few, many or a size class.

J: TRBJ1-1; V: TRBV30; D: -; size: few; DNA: TGTGCCCGGGGGGCTGGGAACACTGAAGCTTTCTTT; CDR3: CARGAGNTEAFF
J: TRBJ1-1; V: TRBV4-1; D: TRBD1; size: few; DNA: TGCGCCAGCAGCCAAACGGCAGGGGGGAACACTGAAGCTTTCTTT; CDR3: CASSQTAGGNTEAFF
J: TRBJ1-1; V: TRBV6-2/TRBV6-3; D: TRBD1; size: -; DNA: TGTGCCAGCAGTCGAGACAGGGGGCACACTGAAGCTTTCTTT; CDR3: CASSRDRGHTEAFF
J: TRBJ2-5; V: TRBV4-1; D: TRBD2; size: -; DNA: TGCGCCAGCAGCCCCGGAGAGCGGGGGCGGACCCAGTACTTC; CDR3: CASSPGERGRTQYF
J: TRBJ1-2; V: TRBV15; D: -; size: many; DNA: TGTGCCACCAGCAGAGATTACGGGAATAACTATGGCTACACCTTC; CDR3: CATSRDYGNNYGYTF
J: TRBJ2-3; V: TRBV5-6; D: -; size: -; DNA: TGTGCCAGCAGCTTCGTAGAAGGGGGAGATACGCAGTATTTT; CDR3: CASSFVEGGDTQYF
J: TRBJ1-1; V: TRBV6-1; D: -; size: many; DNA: TGTGCCAGCAGTGAACGGTCTGGGGGGACTGAAGCTTTCTTT; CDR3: CASSERSGGTEAFF
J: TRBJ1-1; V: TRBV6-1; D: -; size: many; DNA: TGTGCCAGCAGTTCCTGGACAGTATCGAACACTGAAGCTTTCTTT; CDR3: CASSSWTVSNTEAFF
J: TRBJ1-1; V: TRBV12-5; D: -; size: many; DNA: TGTGCTAGTGGTACGGAAGTTGCGGCTGAAGCTTTCTTT; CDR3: CASGTEVAAEAFF
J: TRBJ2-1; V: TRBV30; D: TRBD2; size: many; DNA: TGTGCCTTGACGGGACTAGCGGGCTATTACAATGAGCAGTTCTTC; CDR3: CALTGLAGYYNEQFF
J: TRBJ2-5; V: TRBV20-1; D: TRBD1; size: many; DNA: TGCAGTGCTAGAAACGGACAGGGACAAGAGACCCAGTACTTC; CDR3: CSARNGQGQETQYF
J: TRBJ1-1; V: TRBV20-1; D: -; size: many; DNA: TGCAGGGGAGGAAGAGCTTTCTTT; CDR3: CRGGRAFF
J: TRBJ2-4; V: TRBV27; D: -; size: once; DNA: TGTGCCAGCAGTCCTACCAGTGTGGGGTGGATTGGCAAAAACATTCAGTACTTC; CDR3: CASSPTSVGWIGKNIQYF
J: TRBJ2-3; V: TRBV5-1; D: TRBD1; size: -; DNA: TGCGCCAGCAGCTTAAACGGACAGGGCGGAGATACGCAGTATTTT; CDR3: CASSLNGQGGDTQYF
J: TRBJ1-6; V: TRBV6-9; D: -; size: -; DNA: TGTGCCAGCAGTTACGGACGGGGGAATAATTCACCCCTCCACTTT; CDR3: CASSYGRGNNSPLHF
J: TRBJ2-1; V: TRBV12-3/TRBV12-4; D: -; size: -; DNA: TGTGCCAGCAGTTCCTCAGCGGGACAAAACAATGAGCAGTTCTTC; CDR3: CASSSSAGQNNEQFF
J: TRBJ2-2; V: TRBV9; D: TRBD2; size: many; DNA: TGTGCCAGCTCTGGACTAGCGGGGACGTCCGGGGAGCTGTTTTTT; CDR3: CASSGLAGTSGELFF
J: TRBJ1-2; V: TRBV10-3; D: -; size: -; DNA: TGTGCCATCAGTGAACTGGTTACATATGGCTACACCTTC; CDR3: CAISELVTYGYTF
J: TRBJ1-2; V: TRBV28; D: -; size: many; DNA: TGTGCCAGCAGTATACGTATACAGGGAAGCGGCTACACCTTC; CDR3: CASSIRIQGSGYTF
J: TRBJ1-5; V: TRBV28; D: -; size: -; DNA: TGTGCCAGCAGTTTTTGGGGACCTAGCAATCAGCCCCAGCATTTT; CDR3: CASSFWGPSNQPQHF